This T cell receptor beta chain was captured in a study of blood T cells in healthy people across ages. General study points: Long-lived donors carried more naive CD4+ cells and greater diversity than aged donors.

Then a second PCR, running roughly 7 to 11 cycles, was carried out with a sample-barcoded 5' primer and a J-beta primer mix. Sequencing recovered at least 3 million CDR3-containing paired-end reads from each sample. Each CDR3 protein is one row after TCRdb ran MiXCR on the 5' RACE reads. The sample lists around 690,000 distinct CDR3 sequences; around 54% were seen once. Each individual donor underwent a draw of ten milliliters of peripheral blood. With each sample, at least 6 micrograms of total RNA were extracted. This clonotype was detected ten times or more. The target antigen is unknown. Germline lookup yields CDR1 SGHRS and CDR2 YFSETQ. Germline trimming cut 6 bases from V and 3 bases from J; bases unmatched to any gene: 5. The CDR3 is 13 residues long.

The V and J genes are TRBV5-1 and TRBJ1-2, with 7 bases fitting TRBD1. Sequencing was performed on blood. This sequence was found in a man aged 55-75 years in good health. The CDR3 loop is CASTITGDYGYTF. For the CDR3, the DNA is TGCGCCAGCACCATTACAGGGGACTATGGCTACACCTTC.